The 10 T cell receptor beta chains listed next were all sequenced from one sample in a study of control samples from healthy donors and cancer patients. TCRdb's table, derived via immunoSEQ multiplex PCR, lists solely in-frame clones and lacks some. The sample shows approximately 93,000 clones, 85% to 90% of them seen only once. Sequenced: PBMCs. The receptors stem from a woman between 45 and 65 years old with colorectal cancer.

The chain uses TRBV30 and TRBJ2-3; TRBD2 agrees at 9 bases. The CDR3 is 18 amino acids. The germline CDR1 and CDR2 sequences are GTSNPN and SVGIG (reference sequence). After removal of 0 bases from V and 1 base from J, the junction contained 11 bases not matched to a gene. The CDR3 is CAWSVLRGGRWGTDTQYF. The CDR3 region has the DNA TGTGCCTGGAGTGTACTGCGGGGGGGCCGATGGGGCACAGATACGCAGTATTTT.

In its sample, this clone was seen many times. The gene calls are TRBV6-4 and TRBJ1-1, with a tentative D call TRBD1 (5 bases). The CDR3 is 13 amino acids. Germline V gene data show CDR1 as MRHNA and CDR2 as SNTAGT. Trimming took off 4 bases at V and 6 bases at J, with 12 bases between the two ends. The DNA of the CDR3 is TGTGCCAGCAGTGGACAGCCGGGGGCTGAAGCTTTCTTT. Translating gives CASSGQPGAEAFF.

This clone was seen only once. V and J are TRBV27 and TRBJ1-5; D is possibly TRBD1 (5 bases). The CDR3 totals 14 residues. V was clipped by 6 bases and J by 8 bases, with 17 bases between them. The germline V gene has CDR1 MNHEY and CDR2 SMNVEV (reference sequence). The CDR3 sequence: CASRPGTAPKPQHF. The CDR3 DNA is TGTGCCAGCAGACCCGGGACTGCCCCAAAGCCCCAGCATTTT.

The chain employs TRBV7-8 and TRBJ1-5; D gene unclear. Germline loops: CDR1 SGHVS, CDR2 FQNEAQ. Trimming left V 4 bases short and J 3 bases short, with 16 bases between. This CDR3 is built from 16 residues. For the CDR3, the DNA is TGTGCCAGCAGCTCCTCTGGGCGAGCCTTCAATCAGCCCCAGCATTTT. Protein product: CASSSSGRAFNQPQHF.

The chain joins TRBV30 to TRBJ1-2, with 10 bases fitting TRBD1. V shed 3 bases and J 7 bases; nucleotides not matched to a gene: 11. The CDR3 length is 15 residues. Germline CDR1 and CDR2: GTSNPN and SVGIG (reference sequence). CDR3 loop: CAWSRDRGLNGGYTF. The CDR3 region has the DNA TGTGCCTGGAGCCGTGACAGGGGGCTTAATGGTGGCTACACCTTC.

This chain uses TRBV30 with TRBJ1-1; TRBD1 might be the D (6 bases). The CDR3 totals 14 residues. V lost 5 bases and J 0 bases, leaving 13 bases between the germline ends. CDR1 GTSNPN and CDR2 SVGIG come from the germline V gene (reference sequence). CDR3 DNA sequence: TGTGCCTGGGCTTTGGACAGCATGAACACTGAAGCTTTCTTT. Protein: CAWALDSMNTEAFF.

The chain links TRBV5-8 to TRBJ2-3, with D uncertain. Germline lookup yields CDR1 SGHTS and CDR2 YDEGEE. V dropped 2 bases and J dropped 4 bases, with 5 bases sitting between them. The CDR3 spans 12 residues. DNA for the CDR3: TGTGCCAGCAGCTTCGGTCCAGATACGCAGTATTTT. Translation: CASSFGPDTQYF.

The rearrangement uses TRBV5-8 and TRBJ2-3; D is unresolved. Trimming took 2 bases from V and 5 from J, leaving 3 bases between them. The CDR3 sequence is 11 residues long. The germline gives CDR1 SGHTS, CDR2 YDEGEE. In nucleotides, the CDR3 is TGTGCCAGCAGCTTCCTAGATACGCAGTATTTT. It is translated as CASSFLDTQYF.

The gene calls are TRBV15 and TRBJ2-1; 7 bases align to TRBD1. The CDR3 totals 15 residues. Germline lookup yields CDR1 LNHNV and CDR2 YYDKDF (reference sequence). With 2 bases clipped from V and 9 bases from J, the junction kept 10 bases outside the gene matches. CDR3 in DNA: TGTGCCACCAGCAGACCCCCCGGACAGGACTCTGAGCAGTTCTTC. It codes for CATSRPPGQDSEQFF.

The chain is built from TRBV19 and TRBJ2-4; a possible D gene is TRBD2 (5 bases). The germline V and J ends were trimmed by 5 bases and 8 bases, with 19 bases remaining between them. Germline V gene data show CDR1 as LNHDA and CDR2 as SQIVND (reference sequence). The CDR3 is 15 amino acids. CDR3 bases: TGTGCCAGTAGTTTAATGGGGAGCTCGAGCTACATTCAGTACTTC. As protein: CASSLMGSSSYIQYF.